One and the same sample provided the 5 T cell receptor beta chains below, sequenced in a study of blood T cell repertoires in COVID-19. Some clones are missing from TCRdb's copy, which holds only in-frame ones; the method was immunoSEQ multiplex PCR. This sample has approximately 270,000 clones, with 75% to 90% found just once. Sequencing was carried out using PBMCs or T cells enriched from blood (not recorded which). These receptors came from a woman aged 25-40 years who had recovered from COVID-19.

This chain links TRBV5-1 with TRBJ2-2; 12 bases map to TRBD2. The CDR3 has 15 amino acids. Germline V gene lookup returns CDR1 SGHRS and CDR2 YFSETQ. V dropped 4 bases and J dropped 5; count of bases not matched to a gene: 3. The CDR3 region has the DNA TGCGCCAGCAGCGAGACTAGCGGGAGAACCGGGGAGCTGTTTTTT. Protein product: CASSETSGRTGELFF.

The chain's CDR3 is CASSLPGNGWGYTF. The CDR3 coding sequence is TGTGCCAGCAGTCTCCCGGGAAACGGTTGGGGCTACACCTTC. This chain links TRBV5-6 with TRBJ1-2; D remains ambiguous. Trimming shortened V by 5 bases and J by 8 bases, and 19 bases separated the two germline ends. Germline lookup yields CDR1 SGHDT and CDR2 YYEEEE. This CDR3 spans 14 amino acids.

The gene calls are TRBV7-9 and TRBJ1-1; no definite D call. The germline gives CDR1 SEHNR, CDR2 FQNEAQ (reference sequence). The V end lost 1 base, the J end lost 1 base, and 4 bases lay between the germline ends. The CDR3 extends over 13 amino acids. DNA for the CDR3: TGTGCCAGCAGCTTAGACACGAACACTGAAGCTTTCTTT. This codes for CASSLDTNTEAFF.

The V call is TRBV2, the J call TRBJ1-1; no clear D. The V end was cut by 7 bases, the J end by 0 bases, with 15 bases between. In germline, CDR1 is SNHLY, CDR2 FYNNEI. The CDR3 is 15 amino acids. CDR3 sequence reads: CASTSSRDLNTEAFF. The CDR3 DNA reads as TGTGCCAGCACTTCATCCCGGGATCTGAACACTGAAGCTTTCTTT.

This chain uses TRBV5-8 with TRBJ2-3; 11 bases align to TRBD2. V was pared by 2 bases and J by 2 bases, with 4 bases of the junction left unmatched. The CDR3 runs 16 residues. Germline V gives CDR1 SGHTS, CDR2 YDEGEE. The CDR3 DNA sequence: TGTGCCAGCAGCTTAGGGACTAGCGGTTTCACAGATACGCAGTATTTT. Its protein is CASSLGTSGFTDTQYF.